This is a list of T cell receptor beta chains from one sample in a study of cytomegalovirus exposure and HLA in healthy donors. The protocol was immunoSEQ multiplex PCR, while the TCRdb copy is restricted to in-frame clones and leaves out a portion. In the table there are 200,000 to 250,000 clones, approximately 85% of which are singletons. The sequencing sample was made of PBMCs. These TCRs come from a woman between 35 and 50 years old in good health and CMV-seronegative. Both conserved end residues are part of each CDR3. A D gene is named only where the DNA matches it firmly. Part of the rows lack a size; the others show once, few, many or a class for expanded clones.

CDR3 protein: CASSEIAGVGPYNEQFF; CDR3 DNA: TGCGCCAGCAGTGAGATAGCGGGAGTCGGCCCCTACAATGAGCAGTTCTTC; J gene: TRBJ2-1; D gene: TRBD2; V gene: TRBV10-2; clone size: .
CDR3 protein: CASSQVLGEQYF; CDR3 DNA: TGCGCCAGCAGCCAAGTTCTCGGCGAGCAGTACTTC; J gene: TRBJ2-7; D gene: .; V gene: TRBV4-1; clone size: .
CDR3 protein: CASSPMGRTDTQYF; CDR3 DNA: TGTGCCAGCAGCCCGATGGGGAGGACAGATACGCAGTATTTT; J gene: TRBJ2-3; D gene: .; V gene: TRBV7-9; clone size: .
CDR3 protein: CAWRTSGNKRSGNEQYF; CDR3 DNA: TGTGCCTGGAGGACTAGTGGGAATAAGCGATCGGGTAACGAGCAGTACTTC; J gene: TRBJ2-7; D gene: .; V gene: TRBV30; clone size: once
CDR3 protein: CASSLWDSTLPLHF; CDR3 DNA: TGTGCCAGCAGCCTCTGGGACAGCACTTTACCCCTCCACTTT; J gene: TRBJ1-6; D gene: TRBD1; V gene: TRBV7-8; clone size: few
CDR3 protein: CASSTWTSSPYEQYF; CDR3 DNA: TGTGCCAGCTCTACCTGGACTAGCTCCCCCTACGAGCAGTACTTC; J gene: TRBJ2-7; D gene: TRBD2; V gene: TRBV7-9; clone size: .
CDR3 protein: CASIPGQDLGGYTF; CDR3 DNA: TGTGCCAGCATCCCGGGACAGGATTTGGGAGGCTACACCTTC; J gene: TRBJ1-2; D gene: TRBD1; V gene: TRBV28; clone size: .
CDR3 protein: CASSQKHPNTGELFF; CDR3 DNA: TGCGCCAGCAGCCAAAAACATCCGAACACCGGGGAGCTGTTTTTT; J gene: TRBJ2-2; D gene: .; V gene: TRBV4-1; clone size: .
CDR3 protein: CASNNPGTPPQYF; CDR3 DNA: TGTGCCAGCAACAACCCGGGGACTCCACCGCAGTACTTC; J gene: TRBJ2-7; D gene: .; V gene: TRBV7-2; clone size: .
CDR3 protein: CASRVAGGATDTQYF; CDR3 DNA: TGTGCCAGCAGGGTAGCGGGAGGGGCCACAGATACGCAGTATTTT; J gene: TRBJ2-3; D gene: TRBD2; V gene: TRBV6-6; clone size: .
CDR3 protein: CASSTRQGAANTGELFF; CDR3 DNA: TGTGCCAGCAGTACCCGACAGGGGGCGGCGAACACCGGGGAGCTGTTTTTT; J gene: TRBJ2-2; D gene: TRBD1; V gene: TRBV2; clone size: .
CDR3 protein: CASSLAGYQETQYF; CDR3 DNA: TGCGCCAGCAGCTTGGCAGGGTACCAAGAGACCCAGTACTTC; J gene: TRBJ2-5; D gene: .; V gene: TRBV5-1; clone size: .
CDR3 protein: CASSYEAANTGELFF; CDR3 DNA: TGTGCCAGCAGTTACGAGGCGGCGAACACCGGGGAGCTGTTTTTT; J gene: TRBJ2-2; D gene: .; V gene: TRBV6-5; clone size: .
CDR3 protein: CAIRSSGSGYEQYF; CDR3 DNA: TGTGCCATCAGGAGTAGCGGGAGCGGCTACGAGCAGTACTTC; J gene: TRBJ2-7; D gene: TRBD2; V gene: TRBV10-3; clone size: .
CDR3 protein: CASSLRGVYEQYF; CDR3 DNA: TGTGCCAGCAGCTTACGGGGAGTATACGAGCAGTACTTC; J gene: TRBJ2-7; D gene: .; V gene: TRBV5-6; clone size: .
CDR3 protein: CASSAGQGRYNEQFF; CDR3 DNA: TGTGCCAGCAGCGCCGGACAGGGGCGTTACAATGAGCAGTTCTTC; J gene: TRBJ2-1; D gene: TRBD1; V gene: TRBV7-9; clone size: .